This TCR beta chain was identified during a study of blood T cell repertoires in COVID-19. Overall study: From the United States, Italy and Spain came samples of acute and convalescent COVID-19.

There are 14 residues in the CDR3. Trimming pared 4 bases from V and 9 bases from J, leaving 16 bases between. Germline V gives CDR1 GTSNPN, CDR2 SVGIG (reference sequence). Seattle enrolled patients during active infection and tracked them longitudinally. In the original processing: Amplified reference gene primers provided the basis for estimating nucleated cell counts. TCRdb's table, derived via immunoSEQ multiplex PCR, lists solely in-frame clones and lacks some. V and J calls and clone size are those listed in that table; D and trimming were worked out from the DNA. The sample carries 200,000 to 300,000 clones, around 84% recorded once.

This TCR was sampled from a woman aged 60 to 75 with COVID-19, enrolled during active disease. The sequenced sample consisted of peripheral blood. The V and J genes are TRBV30 and TRBJ1-6, with a possible D match to TRBD1 (6 bases). CDR3 protein: CAWTQTGIGSPLHF. CDR3 DNA sequence: TGTGCCTGGACCCAAACAGGGATCGGTTCACCCCTCCACTTT.